Described below is a single T cell receptor beta chain sequence and its context. Its cognate antigen is unknown. Its ends do not fully match the called genes, so a read error is possible. Method: immunoSEQ multiplex PCR; TCRdb's copy keeps in-frame clones and lacks some. The data contain 9,900 or so clones, approximately 86% of them singletons. As for time point: pre-treatment baseline. One draw preceded checkpoint blockade; another followed its first cycle at week 3. This entry is derived from a study of blood T cell dynamics during melanoma immunotherapy. At the level of the study: Patients with metastatic melanoma got pembrolizumab or nivolumab-ipilimumab as first-line care.

Germline V lookup: CDR1 GTSNPN, CDR2 SVGIG (reference sequence). The CDR3 has 14 residues. Overall study results and limits: PBMC repertoires of eventual disease-control patients split at W3 into clonality or diversity gains.

Here the sequenced sample was blood, taken from a patient treated with checkpoint blockade. The V call is TRBV30, the J call TRBJ1-2; D ambiguous. This clonotype originated in a human donor with melanoma. CDR3 sequence reads: CAWSHQASNYGYAF. The CDR3 nucleotides read TGTGCCTGGAGTCACCAGGCTTCTAACTATGGCTACGCCTTC.